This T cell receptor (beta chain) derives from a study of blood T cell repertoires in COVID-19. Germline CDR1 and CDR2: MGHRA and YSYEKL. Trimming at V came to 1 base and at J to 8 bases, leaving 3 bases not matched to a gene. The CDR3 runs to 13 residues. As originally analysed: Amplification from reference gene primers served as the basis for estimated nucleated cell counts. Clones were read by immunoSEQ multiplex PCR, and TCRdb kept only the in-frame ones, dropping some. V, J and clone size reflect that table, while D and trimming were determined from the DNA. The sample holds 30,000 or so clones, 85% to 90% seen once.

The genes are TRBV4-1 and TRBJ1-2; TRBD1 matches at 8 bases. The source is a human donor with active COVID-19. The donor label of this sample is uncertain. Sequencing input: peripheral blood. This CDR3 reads CASSQGTGYGYTF. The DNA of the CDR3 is TGCGCCAGCAGCCAAGGGACAGGGTACGGCTACACCTTC.